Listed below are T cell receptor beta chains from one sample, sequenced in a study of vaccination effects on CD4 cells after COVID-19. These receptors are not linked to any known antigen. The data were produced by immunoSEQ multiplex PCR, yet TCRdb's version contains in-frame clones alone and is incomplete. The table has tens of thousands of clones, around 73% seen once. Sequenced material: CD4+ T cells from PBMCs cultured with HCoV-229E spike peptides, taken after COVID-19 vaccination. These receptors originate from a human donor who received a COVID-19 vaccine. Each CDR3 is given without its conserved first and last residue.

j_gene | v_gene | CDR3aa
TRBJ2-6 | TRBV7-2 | ASSLAWADRSGANVLT
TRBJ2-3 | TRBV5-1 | ASSLDLAGGPDTQY
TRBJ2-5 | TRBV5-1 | ASSLEGHGETQY
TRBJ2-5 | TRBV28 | ASTQRGGFEETQY
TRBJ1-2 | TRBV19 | ASSLGPRGLANYGYT
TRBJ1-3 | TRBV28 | ASSLGGVEGNTIY
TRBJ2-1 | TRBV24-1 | ATSGNYNEQF
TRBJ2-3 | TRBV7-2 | ASSLVGQSTDTQY
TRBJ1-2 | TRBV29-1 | SVVDGANYGYT
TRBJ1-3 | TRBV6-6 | ASTIDRGFSGNTIY
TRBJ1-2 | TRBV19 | ASSIIGNYGYT
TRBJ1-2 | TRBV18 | ASSEQGADGYT
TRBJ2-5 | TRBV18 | ASSQGGLRREAQY
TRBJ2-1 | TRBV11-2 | ASSLVGWQGNEQF